A single sample is the source of the 26 T cell receptor beta chains below, sequenced in a study of human T cells and chemical hapten exposure. TCRdb reprocessed the RACE reads via MiXCR and lists one record per CDR3 protein. The table has tens of thousands of distinct CDR3 sequences, about 8.9% seen once. Time point given: pre-sensitization, week 0. Treatment meaning: therapeutic diphenylcyclopropenone sensitization with weekly scalp DPC. Sequencing used whole blood, obtained in connection with sensitization to the hapten diphenylcyclopropenone (DPC). The receptor source for this set is a woman aged 40 to 50 with alopecia areata. Some clones in this sample may be carry-over from other donors' samples.

The chain recombines TRBV7-2 with TRBJ2-3, with TRBD2 identical over 10 bases. The CDR3 contains 16 residues. CDR1 and CDR2 from the germline V gene are SGHTA and FQGNSA. With 1 base clipped from V and 7 bases from J, the junction kept 8 bases outside the gene matches. CDR3 DNA sequence: TGTGCCAGCAGCTTAGGCCCAGCGGGGGGGCCAAATACGCAGTATTTT. As protein: CASSLGPAGGPNTQYF. Using reference TRBV7-2 and TRBJ2-3 for the parts outside the CDR3, the full variable domain is GAGVSQSPSNKVTEKGKDVELRCDPISGHTALYWYRQSLGQGLEFLIYFQGNSAPDKSGLPSDRFSAERTGGSVSTLTIQRTQQEDSAVYLCASSLGPAGGPNTQYFGPGTRLTVL.

This clonotype was picked up many times. The chain employs TRBV7-9 and TRBJ2-4; D not certain. The V gene's germline CDR1 is SEHNR and CDR2 FQNEAQ (reference sequence). The CDR3 is made up of 11 amino acids. V was cut by 5 bases and J by 11 bases, with 10 bases left in between. The CDR3: CASSPGQVQYF. The CDR3 nucleotides are TGTGCCAGCAGCCCGGGCCAAGTTCAGTACTTC.

The chain combines TRBV6-1 with TRBJ2-7, with TRBD1 as a possible D gene (6 bases). CDR3 length: 13 residues. V was cut by 6 bases and J by 5 bases, with 14 bases left in between. Germline CDR1 and CDR2: MNHNS and SASEGT. The CDR3 nucleotides read TGTGCCAGCAGCTCGGGACAAGGCAACGAGCAGTACTTC. Its protein product is CASSSGQGNEQYF.

This clonotype occurred many times. The chain couples TRBV7-9 to TRBJ1-5; 9 positions agree with TRBD1. Germline V gene lookup returns CDR1 SEHNR and CDR2 FQNEAQ (reference sequence). The CDR3 has 15 residues. V was clipped by 5 bases and J by 1 base; unmatched bases: 3. The CDR3, as DNA: TGTGCCAGCAGCGAGGGGACAGGGAGCAATCAGCCCCAGCATTTT. Protein sequence: CASSEGTGSNQPQHF.

This clonotype was seen a few times. The rearrangement uses TRBV18 and TRBJ1-2; 8 bases fit TRBD1. CDR1 and CDR2 (germline): KGHSH, LQKENI. The J segment lost 3 bases and the V segment lost 3 bases, leaving 12 bases of the junction unmatched. This CDR3 contains 17 residues. The CDR3 coding sequence is TGTGCCAGCTCACCCCCGATGGGACAGGCCCCCCACTATGGCTACACCTTC. This codes for CASSPPMGQAPHYGYTF. Together with reference TRBV18 and TRBJ1-2, the CDR3 gives the full variable domain: NAGVMQNPRHLVRRRGQEARLRCSPMKGHSHVYWYRQLPEEGLKFMVYLQKENIIDESGMPKERFSAEFPKEGPSILRIQQVVRGDSAAYFCASSPPMGQAPHYGYTFGSGTRLTVV.

This clonotype was seen many times. The chain is built from TRBV4-2 and TRBJ2-1, with D maybe TRBD2 (6 bases). The V gene's germline CDR1 is LGHNA and CDR2 YNFKEQ. The CDR3 has 17 amino acids. The V gene lost 4 bases and the J gene lost 3 bases, with 19 bases spanning the gap. In nucleotides, the CDR3 is TGTGCCAGCAGCCCCCGGGGAATAGCGGAAATCTACAATGAGCAGTTCTTC. It specifies CASSPRGIAEIYNEQFF.

This clonotype was counted many times. CDR3 nucleotides: TGCAGCTTTGGACAGGGGAACACCGGGGAGCTGTTTTTT. This translates into CSFGQGNTGELFF. The chain employs TRBV29-1 and TRBJ2-2; TRBD1 matches 8 bases. The length of the CDR3 is 13 residues. V gave up 8 bases and J gave up 1 base; unmatched junction bases: 3. Germline CDR1 reads SQVTM; CDR2 reads ANQGSEA.

This clonotype was seen repeatedly, ten times or more. V and J are TRBV5-1 and TRBJ1-6; 7 nucleotides line up with TRBD1. The CDR3 has 16 residues. V was pared by 4 bases and J by 7 bases, with 11 bases of the junction left unmatched. Germline V gene sequence: CDR1 SGHRS, CDR2 YFSETQ. The CDR3 protein is CASSAGTVTMNSPLHF. CDR3 in DNA: TGCGCCAGCAGCGCCGGGACAGTTACGATGAATTCACCCCTCCACTTT.

This clonotype was found many times. An end of the junction does not agree with germline; a read error may underlie this. CDR3 region: CASTLIGPRFLF. The CDR3, as DNA: TGTGCCAGCACCCTTATCGGACCACGGTTCCTCTTC. V and J are TRBV7-2 and TRBJ2-1; D unresolved. Per the germline V gene, CDR1 is SGHTA and CDR2 is FQGNSA. This CDR3 spans 12 amino acids.

About this clonotype itself: The conserved phenylalanine or tryptophan normally closing the CDR3 is absent here, so this likely arose from a read error. The rearrangement links TRBV6-2 or TRBV6-3 to TRBJ2-3, with D uncertain. This CDR3 is built from 12 residues. Germline CDR1 reads MNHEY; CDR2 reads SVGEGT. V was cut by 3 bases and J by 2 bases, with 3 bases left in between. Written as DNA, the CDR3 is TGTGCCAGCAGTTATACCACAGATACGCAGTATTCT. This sequence encodes CASSYTTDTQYS.

There are many counts of this clonotype. The chain combines TRBV5-1 with TRBJ2-3; possibly TRBD1 for D (6 bases). Deletions cut 2 bases from V and 4 bases from J, with 11 bases between. This CDR3 is 14 amino acids long. Looked up from germline, CDR1 is SGHRS and CDR2 is YFSETQ. This chain's CDR3 is CASSFFGGADTQYF. CDR3 nucleotides: TGCGCCAGCAGCTTTTTTGGGGGCGCAGATACGCAGTATTTT.

This clonotype was counted only a few times. The J gene is TRBJ2-7, the V gene TRBV19; weak D call: TRBD1 (5 bases). Trimming left V 1 base short and J 3 bases short, with 7 bases between. This CDR3 has 13 residues. Germline-derived CDR1 and CDR2 are LNHDA and SQIVND (reference sequence). The CDR3 reads CASSIAQGYEQYF. The CDR3 bases are TGTGCCAGTAGTATAGCCCAGGGCTACGAGCAGTACTTC.

This clonotype was observed a few times. The chain joins TRBV27 to TRBJ1-2, with D hard to call. This CDR3 is 14 amino acids long. CDR1 is MNHEY and CDR2 is SMNVEV in the germline V gene (reference sequence). Trimming removed 3 bases from V and 0 bases from J, with 8 bases in between. Written as DNA, the CDR3 is TGTGCCAGCAGTTTGGTCCTAGCTAACTATGGCTACACCTTC. It translates to CASSLVLANYGYTF.

The sample holds a few counts of this clonotype. The genes are TRBV7-2 and TRBJ2-3; a weak D match, TRBD1 (5 bases). V was clipped by 2 bases and J by 1 base, with 19 bases between them. Germline loops: CDR1 SGHTA, CDR2 FQGNSA. The CDR3 is made up of 18 amino acids. CDR3 loop: CASSLLGFGAYGTDTQYF. CDR3 bases: TGTGCCAGCAGCTTACTCGGGTTTGGGGCCTATGGCACAGATACGCAGTATTTT. The full variable domain, in which reference TRBV7-2 and TRBJ2-3 provide the parts outside the CDR3, is GAGVSQSPSNKVTEKGKDVELRCDPISGHTALYWYRQSLGQGLEFLIYFQGNSAPDKSGLPSDRFSAERTGGSVSTLTIQRTQQEDSAVYLCASSLLGFGAYGTDTQYFGPGTRLTVL.

The chain recombines TRBV7-9 with TRBJ2-7; D unresolved. The CDR3 sequence is 14 residues long. Trimming cost V 5 bases and J 5 bases, with 16 bases left between them. Per germline, CDR1 SEHNR and CDR2 FQNEAQ (reference sequence). The CDR3 sequence is CASSTYRPVHEQYF. The CDR3, as DNA: TGTGCCAGCAGCACGTACAGACCCGTTCACGAGCAGTACTTC.

Ten or more counts support this clonotype. The chain joins TRBV4-3 to TRBJ2-7; 7 bases map to TRBD1. V lost 0 bases, J lost 2 bases, and 4 bases stayed unmatched. Germline lookup yields CDR1 LGHNA and CDR2 YSLEER. The CDR3 loop spans 15 amino acids. The chain's CDR3 is CASSQERTGPYEQYF. The CDR3 DNA follows: TGCGCCAGCAGCCAAGAGAGGACAGGACCCTACGAGCAGTACTTC.

The chain combines TRBV6-6 with TRBJ2-5, with D unclear. The CDR3 has 12 amino acids. The V end lost 0 bases, the J end lost 5 bases, and 4 bases lay between the germline ends. Germline assignment: CDR1 MNHNY and CDR2 SVGAGI (reference sequence). CDR3 in amino acids: CASSYSRETQYF. CDR3 DNA sequence: TGTGCCAGCAGTTACTCGAGGGAGACCCAGTACTTC.

Ten or more counts support this clonotype. The chain employs TRBV11-2 and TRBJ2-1, with 8 bases fitting TRBD2. Trimming removed 5 bases from V and 2 bases from J; junction bases left unmatched: 5. Germline CDR1 reads SGHAT; CDR2 reads FQNNGV. This CDR3 has 15 residues. As DNA, the CDR3 is TGTGCCAGCAGCGCCAGCGGGGGACCCTACAATGAGCAGTTCTTC. Its protein product is CASSASGGPYNEQFF.

This clonotype was found many times. The rearrangement links TRBV2 to TRBJ1-4; weak D call: TRBD1 (6 bases). CDR1 SNHLY and CDR2 FYNNEI come from the germline V gene. V gave up 7 bases and J gave up 4 bases, with 13 bases separating them. The CDR3 runs 14 residues. Here the CDR3 DNA reads TGTGCCAGCACTCAGGGGATTCTTAATGAAAAACTGTTTTTT. This translates into CASTQGILNEKLFF.

This clonotype was counted ten times or more. The rearrangement joins TRBV10-2 to TRBJ2-7; 10 bases agree with TRBD1. CDR3 length: 14 residues. V trimming: 8 bases; J trimming: 0 bases; junction bases outside the gene matches: 4. Germline CDR1 reads WSHSY; CDR2 reads SAAADI. CDR3 residues: CASSTGGPSYEQYF. As DNA, the CDR3 is TGCGCCAGCTCGACAGGGGGCCCCTCCTACGAGCAGTACTTC.

This clonotype was seen at least ten times. The chain links TRBV5-1 to TRBJ2-1; 9 nucleotides match TRBD1. Germline V gene lookup returns CDR1 SGHRS and CDR2 YFSETQ. V trimming: 1 base; J trimming: 4 bases; junction bases outside the gene matches: 3. This CDR3 is 15 amino acids long. The chain's CDR3 is CASSLSGTGYNEQFF. The CDR3 DNA reads as TGCGCCAGCAGCTTGAGTGGGACAGGGTACAATGAGCAGTTCTTC.

This chain uses TRBV7-2 with TRBJ1-2; no definite D call. The CDR3 has 15 residues. The germline V gene encodes CDR1 SGHTA and CDR2 FQGNSA. V gave up 1 base and J gave up 10 bases, with 19 bases separating them. The CDR3 loop reads CASSLDRWAPLSYTF. The CDR3 DNA sequence: TGTGCCAGCAGCTTAGATAGATGGGCCCCCTTATCCTACACCTTC.

V is TRBV11-2 and J is TRBJ1-5, with 8 positions matching TRBD1. J gave up 2 bases and V 4 bases, and 10 bases lay outside the gene matches. Per germline, CDR1 SGHAT and CDR2 FQNNGV. This CDR3 contains 17 residues. The CDR3 here is CASSSLKQGGRNQPQHF. For the CDR3, the DNA is TGTGCCAGCAGCTCGTTAAAACAGGGGGGCCGCAATCAGCCCCAGCATTTT.

In this sample, this clonotype turned up many times. The rearrangement joins TRBV25-1 to TRBJ2-2; D is ambiguous. V lost 0 bases and J 6 bases, leaving 14 bases between the germline ends. The CDR3 has 16 residues. CDR1 and CDR2 from the germline V gene are MGHDK and SYGVNS. CDR3 nucleotides: TGTGCCAGCAGTGAATACGGGCAGGCCAACGCCGGGGAGCTGTTTTTT. Translation: CASSEYGQANAGELFF.

In this sample, this clonotype turned up many times. The gene calls are TRBV12-3 or TRBV12-4 and TRBJ2-5; TRBD1 aligns across 7 bases. There are 13 residues in the CDR3. Trimming took 5 bases from V and 4 from J; bases not matched to a gene: 4. CDR3 coding DNA: TGTGCCAGCAGTCTAGGGACAGCAGAGACCCAGTACTTC. Translated, it gives CASSLGTAETQYF.

V usage is TRBV27 and J usage is TRBJ1-6; 7 bases are shared with TRBD1. The length of the CDR3 is 13 residues. Germline lookup yields CDR1 MNHEY and CDR2 SMNVEV (reference sequence). V was clipped by 4 bases and J by 7 bases; unmatched bases: 1. CDR3 sequence reads: CASSWDRNSPLHF. CDR3 sequence (DNA): TGTGCCAGCAGTTGGGACAGAAATTCACCCCTCCACTTT.